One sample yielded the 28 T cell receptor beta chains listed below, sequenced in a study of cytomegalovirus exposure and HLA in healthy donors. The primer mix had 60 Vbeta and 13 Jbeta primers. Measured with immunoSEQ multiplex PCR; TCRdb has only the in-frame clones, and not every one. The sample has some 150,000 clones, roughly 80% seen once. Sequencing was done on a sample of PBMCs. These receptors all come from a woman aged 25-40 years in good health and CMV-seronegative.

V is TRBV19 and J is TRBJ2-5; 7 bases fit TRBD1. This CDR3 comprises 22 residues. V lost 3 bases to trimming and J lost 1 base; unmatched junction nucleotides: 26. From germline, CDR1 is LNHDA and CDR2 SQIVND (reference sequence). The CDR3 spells CASSIWARRQSEGALLQETQYF. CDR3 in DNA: TGTGCCAGTAGTATTTGGGCTCGGCGACAGAGCGAGGGGGCCTTACTCCAAGAGACCCAGTACTTC.

CDR3 in amino acids: CASSLGQGPYGYTF. As DNA, the CDR3 is TGCGCCAGCAGCTTGGGACAGGGGCCCTATGGCTACACCTTC. The chain combines TRBV5-1 with TRBJ1-2; the match to TRBD1 covers 8 bases. Trimming at V came to 0 bases and at J to 4 bases, leaving 2 bases not matched to a gene. From germline, CDR1 is SGHRS and CDR2 YFSETQ. This CDR3 contains 14 residues. The variable domain in full, completed from reference TRBV5-1 and TRBJ1-2, reads KAGVTQTPRYLIKTRGQQVTLSCSPISGHRSVSWYQQTPGQGLQFLFEYFSETQRNKGNFPGRFSGRQFSNSRSEMNVSTLELGDSALYLCASSLGQGPYGYTFGSGTRLTVV.

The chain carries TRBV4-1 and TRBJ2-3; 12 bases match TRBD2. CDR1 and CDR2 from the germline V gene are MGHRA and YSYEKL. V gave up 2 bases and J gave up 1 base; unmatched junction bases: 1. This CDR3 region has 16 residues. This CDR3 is CASSQLAGGGTDTQYF. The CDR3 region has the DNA TGCGCCAGCAGCCAACTAGCGGGAGGGGGCACAGATACGCAGTATTTT.

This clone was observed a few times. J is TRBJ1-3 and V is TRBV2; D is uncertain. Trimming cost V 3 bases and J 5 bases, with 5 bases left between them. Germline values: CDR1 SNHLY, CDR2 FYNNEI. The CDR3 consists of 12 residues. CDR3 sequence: CASSESRNTIYF. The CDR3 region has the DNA TGTGCCAGCAGTGAGTCCAGAAACACCATATATTTT.

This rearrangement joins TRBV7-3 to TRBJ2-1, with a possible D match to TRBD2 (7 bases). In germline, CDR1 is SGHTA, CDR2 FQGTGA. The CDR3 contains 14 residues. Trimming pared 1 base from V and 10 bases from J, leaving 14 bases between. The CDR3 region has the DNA TGTGCCAGCAGCTTAAGGGGGGGGGCGATGGAGCAGTTCTTC. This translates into CASSLRGGAMEQFF.

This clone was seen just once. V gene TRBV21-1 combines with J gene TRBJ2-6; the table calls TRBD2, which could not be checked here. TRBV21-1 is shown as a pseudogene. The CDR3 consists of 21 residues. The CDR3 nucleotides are TGTGCCAGCAGCAAAGGCCCCTTACGGCGGGGGGACGGCAGTGGGGCCAACGTCCTGACTTTC. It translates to CASSKGPLRRGDGSGANVLTF.

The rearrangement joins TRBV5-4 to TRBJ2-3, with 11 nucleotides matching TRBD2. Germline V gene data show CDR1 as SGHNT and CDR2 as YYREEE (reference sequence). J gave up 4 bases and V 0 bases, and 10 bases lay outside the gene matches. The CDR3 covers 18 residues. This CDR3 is CASSLEGKLAGVPDTQYF. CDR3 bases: TGTGCCAGCAGCTTGGAGGGGAAACTAGCGGGGGTTCCAGATACGCAGTATTTT.

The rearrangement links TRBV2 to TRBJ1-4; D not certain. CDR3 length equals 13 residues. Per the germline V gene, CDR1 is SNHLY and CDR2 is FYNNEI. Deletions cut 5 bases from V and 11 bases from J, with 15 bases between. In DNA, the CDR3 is TGTGCCAGCAGTCGGGGTTTAAAGGAGAAACTGTTTTTT. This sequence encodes CASSRGLKEKLFF.

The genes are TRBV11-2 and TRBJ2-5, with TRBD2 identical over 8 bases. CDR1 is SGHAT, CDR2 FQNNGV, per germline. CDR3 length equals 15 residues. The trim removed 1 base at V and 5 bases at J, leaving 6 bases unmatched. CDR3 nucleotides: TGTGCCAGCAGCTTAGGGAATAGCGGGGCGGAGACCCAGTACTTC. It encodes CASSLGNSGAETQYF.

DNA of the CDR3: TGTGCCAGCAGCCGGACTAGCGGGAGCACAGATACGCAGTATTTT. Amino acids: CASSRTSGSTDTQYF. The V call is TRBV6-4, the J call TRBJ2-3; 11 bases are shared with TRBD2. With 6 bases clipped from V and 0 bases from J, the junction kept 2 bases outside the gene matches. Germline assignment: CDR1 MRHNA and CDR2 SNTAGT. This CDR3 comprises 15 residues.

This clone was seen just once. CDR3 nucleotides: TGTGCCAGCTCACCCCCCGGTGGTTTTAACTATGGCTACACCTTC. Translating gives CASSPPGGFNYGYTF. This sequence joins TRBV18 and TRBJ1-2; no clear D gene. Germline V gene sequence: CDR1 KGHSH, CDR2 LQKENI. This CDR3 has 15 residues. With 3 bases removed from V and 1 base from J, the gap between germline ends came to 12 bases. Full variable domain (rest looked up from reference TRBV18 and TRBJ1-2): NAGVMQNPRHLVRRRGQEARLRCSPMKGHSHVYWYRQLPEEGLKFMVYLQKENIIDESGMPKERFSAEFPKEGPSILRIQQVVRGDSAAYFCASSPPGGFNYGYTFGSGTRLTVV.

The CDR3 here is CASSSRDSVFLEQFF. CDR3 bases: TGTGCCAGCAGCTCACGGGACTCTGTCTTCTTGGAGCAGTTCTTC. The chain uses TRBV7-9 and TRBJ2-1; possible D gene TRBD2, 6 bases. CDR1 is SEHNR and CDR2 is FQNEAQ in the germline V gene (reference sequence). This CDR3 has 15 amino acids. Trimming took 4 bases from V and 10 from J, leaving 20 bases between them.

CDR3 sequence: CASSIATQGHEQYF. For the CDR3, the DNA is TGTGCCAGTAGTATTGCAACCCAGGGGCACGAGCAGTACTTC. The gene calls are TRBV19 and TRBJ2-7; tentative D call: TRBD1 (6 bases). CDR3 length: 14 amino acids. The germline V and J ends were trimmed by 3 bases and 5 bases, with 14 bases remaining between them. The germline CDR1 and CDR2 sequences are LNHDA and SQIVND (reference sequence).

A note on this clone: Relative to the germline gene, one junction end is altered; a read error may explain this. CDR3 sequence: CSSSPIEDRVSGANVLTF. CDR3 DNA sequence: TGTTCCAGCAGCCCTATCGAGGACAGGGTGTCTGGGGCCAACGTCCTGACTTTC. The V call is TRBV7-9, the J call TRBJ2-6; the match to TRBD1 covers 8 bases. The CDR3 runs to 18 residues. Per germline, CDR1 SEHNR and CDR2 FQNEAQ (reference sequence). The full variable domain, completed using reference TRBV7-9 and TRBJ2-6, is DTGVSQNPRHKITKRGQNVTFRCDPISEHNRLYWYRQTLGQGPEFLTYFQNEAQLEKSRLLSDRFSAERPKGSFSTLEIQRTEQGDSAMYLCSSSPIEDRVSGANVLTFGAGSRLTVL.

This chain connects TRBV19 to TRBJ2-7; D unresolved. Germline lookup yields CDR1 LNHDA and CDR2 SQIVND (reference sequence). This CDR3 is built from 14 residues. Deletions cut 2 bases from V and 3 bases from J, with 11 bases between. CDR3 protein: CASSIYGRLYEQYF. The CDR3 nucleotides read TGTGCCAGTAGTATATATGGCAGGCTCTACGAGCAGTACTTC.

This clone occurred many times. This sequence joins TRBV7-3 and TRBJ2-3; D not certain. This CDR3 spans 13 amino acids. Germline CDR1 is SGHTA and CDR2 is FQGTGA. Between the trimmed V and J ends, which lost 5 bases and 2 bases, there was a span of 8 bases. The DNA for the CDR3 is TGTGCCAGCAGCGATGGAGTCACAGATACGCAGTATTTT. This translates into CASSDGVTDTQYF.

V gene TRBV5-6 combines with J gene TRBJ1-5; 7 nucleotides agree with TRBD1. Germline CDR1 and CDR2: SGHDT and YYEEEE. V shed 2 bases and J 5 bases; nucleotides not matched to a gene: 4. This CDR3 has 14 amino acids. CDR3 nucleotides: TGTGCCAGCAGCTTAACGAGGGGGCATCAGCCCCAGCATTTT. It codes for CASSLTRGHQPQHF.

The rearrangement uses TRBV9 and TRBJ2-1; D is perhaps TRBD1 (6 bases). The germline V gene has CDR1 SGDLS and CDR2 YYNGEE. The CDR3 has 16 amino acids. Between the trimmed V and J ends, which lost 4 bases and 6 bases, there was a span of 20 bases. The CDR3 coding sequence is TGTGCCAGCAGCCCCCTCTACAGGGCCCTCACCAATGAGCAGTTCTTC. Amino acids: CASSPLYRALTNEQFF.

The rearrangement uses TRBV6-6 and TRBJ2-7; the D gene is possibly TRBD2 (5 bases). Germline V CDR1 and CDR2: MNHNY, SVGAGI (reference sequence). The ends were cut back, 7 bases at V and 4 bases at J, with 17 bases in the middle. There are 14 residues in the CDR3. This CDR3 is CASTRPGLQYEQYF. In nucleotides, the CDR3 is TGTGCCAGCACCAGACCTGGACTCCAGTACGAGCAGTACTTC.

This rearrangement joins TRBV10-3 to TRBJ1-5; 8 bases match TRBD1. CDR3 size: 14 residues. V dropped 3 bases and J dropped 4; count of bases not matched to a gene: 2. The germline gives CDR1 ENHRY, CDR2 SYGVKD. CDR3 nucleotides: TGTGCCATCAGTGATGACAGGGGTAATCAGCCCCAGCATTTT. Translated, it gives CAISDDRGNQPQHF.

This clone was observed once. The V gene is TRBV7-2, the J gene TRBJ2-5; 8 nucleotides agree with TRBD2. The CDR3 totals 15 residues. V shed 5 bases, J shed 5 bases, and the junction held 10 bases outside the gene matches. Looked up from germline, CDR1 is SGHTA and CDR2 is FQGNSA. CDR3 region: CASSPRGGRWETQYF. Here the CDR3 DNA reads TGTGCCAGCAGCCCAAGAGGCGGGAGGTGGGAGACCCAGTACTTC.

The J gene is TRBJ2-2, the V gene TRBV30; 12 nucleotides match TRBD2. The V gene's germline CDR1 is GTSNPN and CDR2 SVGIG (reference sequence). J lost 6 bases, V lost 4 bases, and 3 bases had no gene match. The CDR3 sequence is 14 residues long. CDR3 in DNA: TGTGCCTGGACTAGCGGGAGGGCCCCCGGGGAGCTGTTTTTT. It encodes CAWTSGRAPGELFF.

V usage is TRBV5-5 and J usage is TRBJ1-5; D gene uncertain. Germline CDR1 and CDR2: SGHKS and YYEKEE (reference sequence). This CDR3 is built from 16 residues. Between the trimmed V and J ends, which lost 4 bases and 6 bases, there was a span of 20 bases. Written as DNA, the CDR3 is TGTGCCAGCAGCCCACTCCCGGGAGATCGTGGTCAGCCCCAGCATTTT. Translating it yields CASSPLPGDRGQPQHF.

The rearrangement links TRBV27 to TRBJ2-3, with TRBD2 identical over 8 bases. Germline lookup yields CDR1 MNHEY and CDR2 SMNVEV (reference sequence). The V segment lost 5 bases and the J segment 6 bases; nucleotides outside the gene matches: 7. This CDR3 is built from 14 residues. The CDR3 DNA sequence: TGTGCCAGCAGTCTTGACGGGAGGGGGGATACGCAGTATTTT. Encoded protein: CASSLDGRGDTQYF.

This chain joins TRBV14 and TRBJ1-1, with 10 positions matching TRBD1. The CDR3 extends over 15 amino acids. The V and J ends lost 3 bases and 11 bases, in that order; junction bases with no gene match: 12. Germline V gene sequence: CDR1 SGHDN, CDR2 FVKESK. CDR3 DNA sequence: TGTGCCAGCAGCCAGGGGACAGGGGTCCCTTGGAGTGCTTTCTTT. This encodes CASSQGTGVPWSAFF.

The CDR3 bases are TGTGCCAGCAGCACGCCGGACACGTACCTACGGAAGCAGTACTTC. Protein: CASSTPDTYLRKQYF. The chain uses TRBV11-2 and TRBJ2-7, with D perhaps matching TRBD1 (5 bases). The V end was cut by 5 bases, the J end by 8 bases, with 22 bases between. The CDR3 totals 15 residues. CDR1 and CDR2 from the germline V gene are SGHAT and FQNNGV.

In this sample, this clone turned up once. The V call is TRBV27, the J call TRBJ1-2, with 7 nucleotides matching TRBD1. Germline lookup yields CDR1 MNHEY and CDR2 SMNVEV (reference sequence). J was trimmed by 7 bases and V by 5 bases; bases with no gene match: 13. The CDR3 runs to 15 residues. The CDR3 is CASSTLGQIVGGYTF. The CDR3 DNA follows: TGTGCCAGCAGTACTCTGGGACAGATTGTGGGTGGCTACACCTTC.

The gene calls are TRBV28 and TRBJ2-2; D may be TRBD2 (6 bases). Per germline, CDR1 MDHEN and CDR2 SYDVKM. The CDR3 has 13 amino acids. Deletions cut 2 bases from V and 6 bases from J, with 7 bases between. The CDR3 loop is CASSLGGPGELFF. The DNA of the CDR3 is TGTGCCAGCAGTTTAGGAGGGCCCGGGGAGCTGTTTTTT. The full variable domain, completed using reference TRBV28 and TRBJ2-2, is DVKVTQSSRYLVKRTGEKVFLECVQDMDHENMFWYRQDPGLGLRLIYFSYDVKMKEKGDIPEGYSVSREKKERFSLILESASTNQTSMYLCASSLGGPGELFFGEGSRLTVL.